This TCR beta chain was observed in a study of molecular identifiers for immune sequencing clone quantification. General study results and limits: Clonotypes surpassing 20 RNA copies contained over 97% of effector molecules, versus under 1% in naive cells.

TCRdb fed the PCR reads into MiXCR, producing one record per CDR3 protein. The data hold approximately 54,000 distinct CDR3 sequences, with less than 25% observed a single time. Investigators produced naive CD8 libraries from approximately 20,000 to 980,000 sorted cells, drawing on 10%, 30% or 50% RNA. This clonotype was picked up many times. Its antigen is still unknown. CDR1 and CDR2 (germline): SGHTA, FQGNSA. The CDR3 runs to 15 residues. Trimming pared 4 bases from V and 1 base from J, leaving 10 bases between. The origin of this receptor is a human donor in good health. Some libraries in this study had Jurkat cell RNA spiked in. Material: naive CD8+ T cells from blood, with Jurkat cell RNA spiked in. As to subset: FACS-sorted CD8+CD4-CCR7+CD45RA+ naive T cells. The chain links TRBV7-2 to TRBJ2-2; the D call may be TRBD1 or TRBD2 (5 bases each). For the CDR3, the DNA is TGTGCCAGCAGCTACCGGGACCAGAACACCGGGGAGCTGTTTTTT. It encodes CASSYRDQNTGELFF.